These 9 T cell receptor beta chains were sequenced from one sample in a study of blood T cell repertoires in COVID-19 (TCRdb year 2020). Receptor libraries were prepared by the immunoSEQ multiplex PCR assay. TCRdb took this table from immuneACCESS and kept in-frame rearrangements with V and J called. Such tables lack part of the clones; where checked against another copy, unresolved V genes explain under half of the gap, and the rest is unexplained. The sample data list approximately 68,000 clones, and roughly 87% of these were observed just once. The ten largest clones add up to around 20% of the sample. Sequenced material: peripheral blood. These TCRs come from a human donor in a cohort sampled during active COVID-19.

V is TRBV18 and J is TRBJ2-2; the D gene is possibly TRBD2 (6 bases). Germline V gene sequence: CDR1 KGHSH, CDR2 LQKENI. Trimming pared 4 bases from V and 4 bases from J, leaving 13 bases between. This CDR3 is 15 amino acids long. The CDR3 protein is CASSQPGGGTGELFF. CDR3 sequence (DNA): TGTGCCAGCTCACAACCCGGGGGAGGCACCGGGGAGCTGTTTTTT.

The chain joins TRBV5-1 to TRBJ2-1; TRBD2 might be the D (6 bases). CDR1 SGHRS and CDR2 YFSETQ come from the germline V gene. V was cut by 2 bases and J by 0 bases, with 9 bases left in between. This CDR3 has 15 residues. CDR3 region: CASSLTSLSYNEQFF. For the CDR3, the DNA is TGCGCCAGCAGCTTAACTAGCCTCTCCTACAATGAGCAGTTCTTC.

V is TRBV27 and J is TRBJ2-7; weak D call: TRBD1 (5 bases). This CDR3 has 12 amino acids. The V end was cut by 2 bases, the J end by 6 bases, with 8 bases between. Looked up from germline, CDR1 is MNHEY and CDR2 is SMNVEV (reference sequence). CDR3 sequence reads: CASSLQGGEQYF. CDR3 coding DNA: TGTGCCAGCAGTTTACAGGGTGGCGAGCAGTACTTC.

V is TRBV7-2 and J is TRBJ2-5; 7 bases are shared with TRBD2. Germline V gives CDR1 SGHTA, CDR2 FQGNSA. Trimming cost V 2 bases and J 5 bases; bases outside gene matches: 2. The CDR3 length is 13 residues. The CDR3 here is CASSLMGGETQYF. In nucleotides, the CDR3 is TGTGCCAGCAGCTTAATGGGGGGGGAGACCCAGTACTTC.

The chain uses TRBV28 and TRBJ1-3; TRBD1 matches 7 bases. CDR3 length: 16 residues. Per germline, CDR1 MDHEN and CDR2 SYDVKM. V lost 4 bases, J lost 0 bases, and 6 bases stayed unmatched. CDR3 DNA sequence: TGTGCCAGCAGTTCCCTTGGGACAGACTCTGGAAACACCATATATTTT. Translation gives CASSSLGTDSGNTIYF.

The chain couples TRBV5-1 to TRBJ1-2; TRBD1 matches 10 bases. The CDR3 contains 15 residues. Germline-derived CDR1 and CDR2 are SGHRS and YFSETQ. Trimming cost V 4 bases and J 3 bases; bases outside gene matches: 6. The CDR3 DNA reads as TGCGCCAGCAGCCCGGGTGGGACAGGGGACTATGGCTACACCTTC. This translates into CASSPGGTGDYGYTF.

The genes are TRBV7-5 and TRBJ1-5; the table's D call TRBD1 went unverified against the DNA. TRBV7-5 is classified as a pseudogene. The CDR3 has 17 residues. The CDR3: CVRSLRSGFRSNQPQHF. CDR3 DNA sequence: TGTGTCAGAAGCTTAAGGTCAGGGTTCCGAAGCAATCAGCCCCAGCATTTT.

The V call is TRBV30, the J call TRBJ1-2; D is uncertain. Looked up from germline, CDR1 is GTSNPN and CDR2 is SVGIG (reference sequence). Trimming removed 8 bases at V and 2 bases at J, with 15 bases between. The CDR3 has 13 amino acids. CDR3 residues: CAALVPINYGYTF. The CDR3 DNA follows: TGTGCCGCGTTGGTCCCAATAAACTATGGCTACACCTTC.

This clone appeared once. The rearrangement joins TRBV19 to TRBJ2-7, with 9 nucleotides matching TRBD1. Germline CDR1 is LNHDA and CDR2 is SQIVND (reference sequence). Trimming removed 3 bases from V and 0 bases from J; junction bases left unmatched: 6. The CDR3 runs to 16 residues. CDR3 amino acids: CASSIGTGLLSYEQYF. CDR3 in DNA: TGTGCCAGTAGTATCGGGACAGGGCTCCTCTCCTACGAGCAGTACTTC.